The clone carrying this TCR beta chain was seen a handful of times. Its antigen is still unknown. TCRdb processed the 5' RACE reads anew with MiXCR; each CDR3 protein has one entry. Among over 300,000 distinct CDR3 sequences listed, 20% were seen once. This specimen belongs to a study of T-cell memory formation after mild COVID-19. About the research overall: TCR clusters were largely donor specific. General study findings and limits: Contracting CD4+ clones were located mainly in CM and EM, and CD8+ clones in EMRA. Pre-infection memory showed some responding clones, and this suggested that cross-reactive memory joined.

Germline CDR1 reads SGHRS; CDR2 reads YFSETQ. With 1 base clipped from V and 3 bases from J, the junction kept 7 bases outside the gene matches. CDR3 size: 16 residues. This sequence joins TRBV5-1 and TRBJ2-3, with TRBD1 identical over 8 bases. The receptor was derived from a young man who had mild COVID-19 (a few samples of this study predate the infection). Cell type and time point are not known. Sequencing was performed on PBMCs or a T cell subset sorted from them (not recorded which). Here the CDR3 DNA reads TGCGCCAGCAGCTTGCAACCCGACAGGGGTACAGATACGCAGTATTTT. Protein: CASSLQPDRGTDTQYF.